This T cell receptor beta chain was retrieved from a study of blood T cell repertoires in COVID-19. Study in general: Samples came from the United States, Italy and Spain, spanning acute and convalescent COVID-19. In each case, the material was cDNA or gDNA derived from T cells, B-cell-depleted T cells, or PBMCs.

The CDR3 runs 13 residues. J lost 4 bases, V lost 8 bases, and 5 bases had no gene match. Germline V gene data show CDR1 as LNHDA and CDR2 as SQIVND (reference sequence). Study processing details: Researchers report that nucleated cell counts were estimated from reference gene primer amplification. The repertoire was sequenced with immunoSEQ multiplex PCR; TCRdb's copy has only in-frame clones and lacks some. V, J and clone size are those of that table, while D and trimming were read from the DNA. In the table there are about 190,000 clones, 75% to 80% of which are singletons. The chain carries TRBV19 and TRBJ1-5; 7 bases are a match to TRBD1. The receptor comes from a woman aged 70-85 years with acute or convalescent COVID-19. Sequencing used peripheral blood. As DNA, the CDR3 is TGTGCCAGTGGCGGGACAGCAAATCAGCCCCAGCATTTT. It translates to CASGGTANQPQHF.